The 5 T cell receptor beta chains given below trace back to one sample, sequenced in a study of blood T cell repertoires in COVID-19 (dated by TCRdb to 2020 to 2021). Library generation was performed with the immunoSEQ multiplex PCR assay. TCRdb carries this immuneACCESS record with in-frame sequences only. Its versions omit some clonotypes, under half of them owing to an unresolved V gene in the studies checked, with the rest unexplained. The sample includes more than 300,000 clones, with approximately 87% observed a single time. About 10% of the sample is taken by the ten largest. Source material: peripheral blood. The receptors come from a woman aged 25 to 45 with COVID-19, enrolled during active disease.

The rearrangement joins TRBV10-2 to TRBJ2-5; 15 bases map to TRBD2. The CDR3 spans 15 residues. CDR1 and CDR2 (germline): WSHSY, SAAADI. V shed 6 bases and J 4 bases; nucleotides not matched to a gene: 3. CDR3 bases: TGCGCCAGCAGGGCGGGACTAGCGGGAGGAGAGACCCAGTACTTC. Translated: CASRAGLAGGETQYF.

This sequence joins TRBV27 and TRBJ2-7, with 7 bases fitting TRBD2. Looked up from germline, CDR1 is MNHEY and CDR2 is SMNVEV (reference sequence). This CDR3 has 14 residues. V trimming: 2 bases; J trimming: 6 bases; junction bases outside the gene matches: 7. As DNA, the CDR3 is TGTGCCAGCAGTTTACGAGCGGGAACTGGCGAGCAGTACTTC. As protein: CASSLRAGTGEQYF.

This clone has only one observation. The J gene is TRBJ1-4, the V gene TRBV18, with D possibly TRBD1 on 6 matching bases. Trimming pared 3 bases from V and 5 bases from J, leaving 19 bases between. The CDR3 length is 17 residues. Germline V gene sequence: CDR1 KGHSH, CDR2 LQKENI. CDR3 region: CASSPPSSGGANEKLFF. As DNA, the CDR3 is TGTGCCAGCTCACCCCCCTCCTCGGGGGGGGCGAATGAAAAACTGTTTTTT.

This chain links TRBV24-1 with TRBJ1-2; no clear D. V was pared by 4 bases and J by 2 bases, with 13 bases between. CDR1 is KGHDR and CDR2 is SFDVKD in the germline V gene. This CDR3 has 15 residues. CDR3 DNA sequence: TGTGCCACCAGTGACCCCGGGAATGGAAACTATGGCTACACCTTC. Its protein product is CATSDPGNGNYGYTF.

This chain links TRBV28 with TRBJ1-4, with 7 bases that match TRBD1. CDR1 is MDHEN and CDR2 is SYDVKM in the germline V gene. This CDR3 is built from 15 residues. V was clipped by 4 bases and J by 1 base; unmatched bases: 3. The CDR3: CASSSNRGTNEKLFF. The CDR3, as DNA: TGTGCCAGCAGTTCCAACAGGGGAACTAATGAAAAACTGTTTTTT.